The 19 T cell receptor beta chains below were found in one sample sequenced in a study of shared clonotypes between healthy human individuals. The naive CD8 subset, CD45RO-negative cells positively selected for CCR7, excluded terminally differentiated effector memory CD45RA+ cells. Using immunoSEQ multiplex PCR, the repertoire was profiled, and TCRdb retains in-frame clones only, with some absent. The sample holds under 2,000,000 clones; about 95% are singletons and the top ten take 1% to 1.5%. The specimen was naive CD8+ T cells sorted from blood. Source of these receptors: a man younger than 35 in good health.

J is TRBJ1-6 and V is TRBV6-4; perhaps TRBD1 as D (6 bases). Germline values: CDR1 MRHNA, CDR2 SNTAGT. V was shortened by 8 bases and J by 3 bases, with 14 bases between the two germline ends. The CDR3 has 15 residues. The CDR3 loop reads CASLRGKSYNSPLHF. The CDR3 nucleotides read TGTGCCAGCCTCAGGGGCAAAAGCTATAATTCACCCCTCCACTTT.

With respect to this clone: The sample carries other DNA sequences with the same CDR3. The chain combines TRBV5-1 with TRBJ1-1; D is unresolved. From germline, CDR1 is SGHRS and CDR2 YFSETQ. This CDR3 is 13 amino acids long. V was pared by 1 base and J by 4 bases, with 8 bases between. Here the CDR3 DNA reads TGCGCCAGCAGCTTGTCCCGGGGCACTGAAGCTTTCTTT. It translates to CASSLSRGTEAFF.

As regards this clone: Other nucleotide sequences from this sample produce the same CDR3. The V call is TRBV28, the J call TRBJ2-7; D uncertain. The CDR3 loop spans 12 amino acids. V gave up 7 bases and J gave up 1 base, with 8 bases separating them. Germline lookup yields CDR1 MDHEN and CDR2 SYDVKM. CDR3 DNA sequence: TGTGCCAGCACCTCGGAATCCTACGAGCAGTACTTC. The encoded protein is CASTSESYEQYF. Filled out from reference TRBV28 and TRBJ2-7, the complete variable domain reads DVKVTQSSRYLVKRTGEKVFLECVQDMDHENMFWYRQDPGLGLRLIYFSYDVKMKEKGDIPEGYSVSREKKERFSLILESASTNQTSMYLCASTSESYEQYFGPGTRLTVT.

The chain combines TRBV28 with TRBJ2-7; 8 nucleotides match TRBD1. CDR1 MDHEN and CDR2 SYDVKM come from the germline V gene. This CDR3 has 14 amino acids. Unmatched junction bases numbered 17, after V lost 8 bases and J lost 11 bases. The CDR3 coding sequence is TGTGCCAGCGGGGCAGGACAGGGTTTCTCCCGCGAGTACTTC. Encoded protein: CASGAGQGFSREYF.

This CDR3 is CASSYTGDNQPQHF. The CDR3 DNA follows: TGTGCCAGCAGTTACACAGGGGACAATCAGCCCCAGCATTTT. The chain employs TRBV6-6 and TRBJ1-5, with 7 positions matching TRBD1. Germline trimming cut 2 bases from V and 3 bases from J; bases unmatched to any gene: 1. Germline loops: CDR1 MNHNY, CDR2 SVGAGI (reference sequence). This CDR3 has 14 amino acids.

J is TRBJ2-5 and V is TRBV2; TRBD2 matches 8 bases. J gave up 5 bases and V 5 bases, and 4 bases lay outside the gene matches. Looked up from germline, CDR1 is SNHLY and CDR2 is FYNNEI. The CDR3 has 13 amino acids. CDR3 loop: CASSWTSWETQYF. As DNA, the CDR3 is TGTGCCAGCAGTTGGACTAGCTGGGAGACCCAGTACTTC.

The CDR3 bases are TGTGCCAGCATGGGGGAGGGATCCTACGAGCAGTACTTC. It encodes CASMGEGSYEQYF. This chain uses TRBV7-9 with TRBJ2-7, with 7 bases identical to TRBD2. The length of the CDR3 is 13 residues. From germline, CDR1 is SEHNR and CDR2 FQNEAQ (reference sequence). The V gene end was trimmed by 7 bases and the J gene end by 1 base; junction bases not matched to a gene: 4. Looking up the rest from reference TRBV7-9 and TRBJ2-7 gives the full variable domain: DTGVSQNPRHKITKRGQNVTFRCDPISEHNRLYWYRQTLGQGPEFLTYFQNEAQLEKSRLLSDRFSAERPKGSFSTLEIQRTEQGDSAMYLCASMGEGSYEQYFGPGTRLTVT.

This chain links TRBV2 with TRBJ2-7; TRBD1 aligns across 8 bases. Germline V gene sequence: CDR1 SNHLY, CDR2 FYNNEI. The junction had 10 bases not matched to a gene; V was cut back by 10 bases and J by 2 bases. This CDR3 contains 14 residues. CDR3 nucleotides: TGTGCCACCCTCGACAGGGGCACTACCTACGAGCAGTACTTC. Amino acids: CATLDRGTTYEQYF.

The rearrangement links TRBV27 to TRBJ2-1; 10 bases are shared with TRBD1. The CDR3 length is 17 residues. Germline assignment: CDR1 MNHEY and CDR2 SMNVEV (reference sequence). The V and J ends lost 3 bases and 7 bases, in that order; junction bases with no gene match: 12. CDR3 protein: CASSFSDRGQGSNEQFF. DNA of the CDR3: TGTGCCAGCAGTTTTTCGGACCGGGGACAGGGGTCGAATGAGCAGTTCTTC.

CDR3 residues: CASSANGGLNEQFF. CDR3 in DNA: TGTGCCAGCAGCGCCAACGGCGGGTTGAATGAGCAGTTCTTC. J is TRBJ2-1 and V is TRBV9, with D perhaps TRBD2 (5 bases). V was trimmed by 3 bases and J by 7 bases, leaving 14 bases between them. Germline loops: CDR1 SGDLS, CDR2 YYNGEE. The CDR3 extends over 14 amino acids.

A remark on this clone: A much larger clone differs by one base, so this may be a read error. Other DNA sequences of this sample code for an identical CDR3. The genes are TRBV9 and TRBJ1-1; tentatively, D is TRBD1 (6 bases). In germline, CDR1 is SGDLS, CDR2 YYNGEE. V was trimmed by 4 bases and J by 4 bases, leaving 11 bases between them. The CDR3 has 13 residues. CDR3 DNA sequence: TGTGCCAGCAGCTTAGGGGGGAGCACTGAAGCTTTCTTT. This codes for CASSLGGSTEAFF.

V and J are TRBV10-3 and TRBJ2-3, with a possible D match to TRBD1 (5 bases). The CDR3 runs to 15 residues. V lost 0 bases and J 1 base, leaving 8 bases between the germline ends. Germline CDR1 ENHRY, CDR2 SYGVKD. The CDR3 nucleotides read TGTGCCATCAGTGAGTCGAAAGGGGGCACAGATACGCAGTATTTT. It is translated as CAISESKGGTDTQYF.

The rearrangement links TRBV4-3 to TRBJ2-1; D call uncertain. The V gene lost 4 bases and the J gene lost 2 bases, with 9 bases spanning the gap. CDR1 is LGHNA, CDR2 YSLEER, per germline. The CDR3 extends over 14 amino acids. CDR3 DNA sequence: TGCGCCAGCAGCCCACCGGGCGCCTACAATGAGCAGTTCTTC. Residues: CASSPPGAYNEQFF.

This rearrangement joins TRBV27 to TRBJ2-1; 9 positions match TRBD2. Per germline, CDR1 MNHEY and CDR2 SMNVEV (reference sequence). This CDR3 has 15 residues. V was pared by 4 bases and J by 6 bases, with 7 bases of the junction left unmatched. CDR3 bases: TGTGCCAGCAGTTCCCCGGGACTAGCCCTCAATGAGCAGTTCTTC. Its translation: CASSSPGLALNEQFF.

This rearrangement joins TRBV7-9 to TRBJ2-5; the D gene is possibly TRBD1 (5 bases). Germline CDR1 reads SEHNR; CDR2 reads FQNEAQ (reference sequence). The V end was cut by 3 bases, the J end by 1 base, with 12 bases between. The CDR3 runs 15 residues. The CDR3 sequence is CASSFAQGAQETQYF. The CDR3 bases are TGTGCCAGCAGCTTTGCGCAGGGCGCCCAAGAGACCCAGTACTTC.

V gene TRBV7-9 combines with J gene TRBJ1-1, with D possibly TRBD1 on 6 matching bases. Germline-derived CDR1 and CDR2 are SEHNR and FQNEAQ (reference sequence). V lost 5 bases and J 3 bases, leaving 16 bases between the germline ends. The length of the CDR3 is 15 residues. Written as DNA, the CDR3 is TGTGCCAGCAGCCAGCCCGCCAAGGGGGACACTGAAGCTTTCTTT. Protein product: CASSQPAKGDTEAFF.

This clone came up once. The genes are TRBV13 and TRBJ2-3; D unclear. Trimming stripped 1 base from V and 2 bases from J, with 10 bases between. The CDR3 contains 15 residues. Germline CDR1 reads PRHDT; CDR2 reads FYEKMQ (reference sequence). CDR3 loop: CASSLESDFTDTQYF. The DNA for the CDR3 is TGTGCCAGCAGCTTAGAGTCGGATTTCACAGATACGCAGTATTTT.

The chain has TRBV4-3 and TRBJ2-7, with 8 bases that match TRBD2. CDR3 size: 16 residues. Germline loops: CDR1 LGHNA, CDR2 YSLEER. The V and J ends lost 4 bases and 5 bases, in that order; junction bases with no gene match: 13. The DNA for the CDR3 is TGCGCCAGCAGCCCGAACTTAGCGGGATTAAGCCACGAGCAGTACTTC. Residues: CASSPNLAGLSHEQYF.

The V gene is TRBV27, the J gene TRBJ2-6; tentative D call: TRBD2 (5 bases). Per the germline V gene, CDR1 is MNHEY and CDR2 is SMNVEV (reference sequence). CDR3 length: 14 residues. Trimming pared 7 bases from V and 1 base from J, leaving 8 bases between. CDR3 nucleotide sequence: TGTGCCAGCACCGGGATGTCTGGGGCCAACGTCCTGACTTTC. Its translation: CASTGMSGANVLTF.